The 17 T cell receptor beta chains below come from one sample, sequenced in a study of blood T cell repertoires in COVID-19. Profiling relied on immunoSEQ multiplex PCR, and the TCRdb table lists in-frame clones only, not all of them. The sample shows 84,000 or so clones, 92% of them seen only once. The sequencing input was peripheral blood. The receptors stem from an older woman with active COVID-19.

Here the CDR3 reads CASSLSQANNEKLFF. Written as DNA, the CDR3 is TGCGCCAGCAGCCTATCACAGGCGAATAATGAAAAACTGTTTTTT. V is TRBV4-1 and J is TRBJ1-4; maybe TRBD1 (5 bases). The germline CDR1 and CDR2 sequences are MGHRA and YSYEKL. This CDR3 contains 15 residues. The V and J ends lost 4 bases and 4 bases respectively, with 13 bases between them.

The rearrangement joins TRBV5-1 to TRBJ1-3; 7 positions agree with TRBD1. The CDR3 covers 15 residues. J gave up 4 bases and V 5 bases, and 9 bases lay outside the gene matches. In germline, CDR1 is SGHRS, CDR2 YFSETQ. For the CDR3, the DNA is TGCGCCAGCAGATCCGGACAGGCTCCAGGAAACACCATATATTTT. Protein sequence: CASRSGQAPGNTIYF.

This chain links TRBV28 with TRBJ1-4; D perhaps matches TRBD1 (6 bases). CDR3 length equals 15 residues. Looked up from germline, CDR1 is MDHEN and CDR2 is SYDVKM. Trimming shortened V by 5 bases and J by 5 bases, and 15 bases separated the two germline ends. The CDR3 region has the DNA TGTGCCAGCAGTCCCCCGACAGGCCACAATGAAAAACTGTTTTTT. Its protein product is CASSPPTGHNEKLFF.

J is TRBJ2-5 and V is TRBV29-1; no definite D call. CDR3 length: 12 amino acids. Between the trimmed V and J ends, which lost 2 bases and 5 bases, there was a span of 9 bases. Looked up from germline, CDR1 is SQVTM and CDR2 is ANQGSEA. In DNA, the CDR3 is TGCAGCGTTGAATTAGGCAGGGAGACCCAGTACTTC. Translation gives CSVELGRETQYF.

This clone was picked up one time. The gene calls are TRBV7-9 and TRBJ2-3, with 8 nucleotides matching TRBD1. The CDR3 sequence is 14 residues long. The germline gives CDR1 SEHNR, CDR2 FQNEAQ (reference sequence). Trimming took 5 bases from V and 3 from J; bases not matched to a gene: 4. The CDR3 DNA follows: TGTGCCAGCAGCCAAGGACAGGGAACAGATACGCAGTATTTT. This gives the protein CASSQGQGTDTQYF.

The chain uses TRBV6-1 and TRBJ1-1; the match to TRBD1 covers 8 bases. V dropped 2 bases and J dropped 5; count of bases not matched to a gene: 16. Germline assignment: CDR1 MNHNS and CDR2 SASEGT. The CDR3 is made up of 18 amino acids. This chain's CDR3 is CASSENPLGGQVTTEAFF. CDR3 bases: TGTGCCAGCAGTGAAAACCCACTTGGGGGACAGGTGACTACTGAAGCTTTCTTT.

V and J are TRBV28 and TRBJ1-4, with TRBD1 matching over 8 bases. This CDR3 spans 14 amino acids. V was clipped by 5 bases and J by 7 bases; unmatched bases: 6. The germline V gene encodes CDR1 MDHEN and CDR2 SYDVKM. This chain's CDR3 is CASSHGTGLEKLFF. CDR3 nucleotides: TGTGCCAGCAGTCACGGGACAGGTCTTGAAAAACTGTTTTTT.

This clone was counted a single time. CDR3 amino acids: CASSFSAGELFF. DNA for the CDR3: TGTGCCAGCAGTTTTAGCGCCGGGGAGCTGTTTTTT. The rearrangement uses TRBV2 and TRBJ2-2, with D possibly TRBD2 on 5 matching bases. The germline V and J ends were trimmed by 5 bases and 6 bases, with 7 bases remaining between them. The CDR3 covers 12 residues. Germline CDR1 reads SNHLY; CDR2 reads FYNNEI.

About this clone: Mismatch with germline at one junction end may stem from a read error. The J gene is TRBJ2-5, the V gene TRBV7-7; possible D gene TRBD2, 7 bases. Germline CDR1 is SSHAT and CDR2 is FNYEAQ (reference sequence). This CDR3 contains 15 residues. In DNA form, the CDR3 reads TGTGCTAGCAGCCCTCCGGGGAGGGGGTATGGGACCCAGTACTTC. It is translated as CASSPPGRGYGTQYF. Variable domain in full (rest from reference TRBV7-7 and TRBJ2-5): GAGVSQSPRYKVTKRGQDVTLRCDPISSHATLYWYQQALGQGPEFLTYFNYEAQPDKSGLPSDRFSAERPEGSISTLTIQRTEQRDSAMYRCASSPPGRGYGTQYFGPGTRLLVL.

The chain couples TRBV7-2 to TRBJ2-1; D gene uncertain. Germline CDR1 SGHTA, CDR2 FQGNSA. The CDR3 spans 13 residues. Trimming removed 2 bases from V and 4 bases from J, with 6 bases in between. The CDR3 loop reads CASSLHRYNEQFF. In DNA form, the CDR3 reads TGTGCCAGCAGCTTACACCGGTACAATGAGCAGTTCTTC. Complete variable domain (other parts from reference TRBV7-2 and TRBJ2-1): GAGVSQSPSNKVTEKGKDVELRCDPISGHTALYWYRQSLGQGLEFLIYFQGNSAPDKSGLPSDRFSAERTGGSVSTLTIQRTQQEDSAVYLCASSLHRYNEQFFGPGTRLTVL.

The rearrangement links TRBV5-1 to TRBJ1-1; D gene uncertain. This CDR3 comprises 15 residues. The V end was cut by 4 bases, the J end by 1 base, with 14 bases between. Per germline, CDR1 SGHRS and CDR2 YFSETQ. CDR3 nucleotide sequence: TGCGCCAGCAGCCTGGACGGGGATCGGAACACTGAAGCTTTCTTT. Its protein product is CASSLDGDRNTEAFF.

The CDR3 DNA is TGTGCCAGCAGTGTTAGGACAGGGCCCCCTGACGAGCAGTACTTC. It yields the protein CASSVRTGPPDEQYF. The rearrangement uses TRBV2 and TRBJ2-7; TRBD1 matches at 8 bases. Germline-derived CDR1 and CDR2 are SNHLY and FYNNEI. The CDR3 extends over 15 amino acids. Trimming cost V 4 bases and J 5 bases; bases outside gene matches: 10.

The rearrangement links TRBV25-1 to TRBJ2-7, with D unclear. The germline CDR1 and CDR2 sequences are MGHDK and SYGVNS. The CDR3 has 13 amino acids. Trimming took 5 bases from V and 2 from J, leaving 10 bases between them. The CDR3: CASSTPDTYEQYF. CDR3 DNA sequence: TGTGCCAGCAGTACCCCAGACACCTACGAGCAGTACTTC.

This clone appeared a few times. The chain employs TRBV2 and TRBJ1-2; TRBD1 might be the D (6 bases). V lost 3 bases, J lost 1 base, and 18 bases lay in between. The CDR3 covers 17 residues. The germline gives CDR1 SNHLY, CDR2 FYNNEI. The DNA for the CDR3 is TGTGCCAGCAGTGAGGGGGCGGAAGCAAAAGTTAACTATGGCTACACCTTC. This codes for CASSEGAEAKVNYGYTF.

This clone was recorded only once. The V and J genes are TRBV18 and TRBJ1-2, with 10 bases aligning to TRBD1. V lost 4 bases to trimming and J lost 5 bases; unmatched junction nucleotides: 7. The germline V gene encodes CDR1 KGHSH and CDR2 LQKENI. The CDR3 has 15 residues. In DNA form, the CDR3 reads TGTGCCAGCTCACGGCCGGGACAGGGGAAATATGGCTACACCTTC. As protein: CASSRPGQGKYGYTF.

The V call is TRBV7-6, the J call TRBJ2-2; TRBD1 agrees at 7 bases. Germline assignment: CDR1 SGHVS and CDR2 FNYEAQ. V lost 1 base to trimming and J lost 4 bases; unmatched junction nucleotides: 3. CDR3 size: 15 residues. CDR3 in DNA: TGTGCCAGCAGCTTAGACAGGGGATTCACCGGGGAGCTGTTTTTT. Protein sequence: CASSLDRGFTGELFF.

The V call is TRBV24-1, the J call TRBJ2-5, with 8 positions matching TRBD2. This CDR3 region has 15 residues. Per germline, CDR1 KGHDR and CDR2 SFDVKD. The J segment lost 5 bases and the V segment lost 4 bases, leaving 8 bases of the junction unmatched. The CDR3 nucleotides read TGTGCCACCAGTGACTCGCGGGGGGCGGGGGAGACCCAGTACTTC. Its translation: CATSDSRGAGETQYF.